The 3 T cell receptor beta chains listed next were all sequenced from one sample in a study of blood T cell repertoires in COVID-19. Sequencing was performed with immunoSEQ multiplex PCR; in TCRdb, only in-frame clones are kept and a portion is missing. The sample records around 380,000 clones, approximately 89% being singletons. Sample: PBMCs or T cells enriched from blood (not recorded which). These receptors all come from a man aged 30 to 39 who had recovered from COVID-19.

The rearrangement joins TRBV2 to TRBJ1-4; 8 bases map to TRBD1. Germline V gene lookup returns CDR1 SNHLY and CDR2 FYNNEI. CDR3 length equals 14 residues. V trimming: 8 bases; J trimming: 7 bases; junction bases outside the gene matches: 9. CDR3 protein: CASWTRDRIEKLFF. Written as DNA, the CDR3 is TGTGCCAGCTGGACCAGGGACAGGATTGAAAAACTGTTTTTT.

The rearrangement links TRBV30 to TRBJ1-1; TRBD1 aligns across 7 bases. With 2 bases clipped from V and 10 bases from J, the junction kept 7 bases outside the gene matches. Germline CDR1 is GTSNPN and CDR2 is SVGIG (reference sequence). The CDR3 is 12 amino acids. The CDR3 sequence: CAWSTRTGGAFF. The CDR3 coding sequence is TGTGCCTGGAGTACCAGGACAGGCGGAGCTTTCTTT. The whole variable domain, filled in from reference TRBV30 and TRBJ1-1, reads SQTIHQWPATLVQPVGSPLSLECTVEGTSNPNLYWYRQAAGRGLQLLFYSVGIGQISSEVPQNLSASRPQDRQFILSSKKLLLSDSGFYLCAWSTRTGGAFFGQGTRLTVV.

V and J are TRBV10-3 and TRBJ1-4; TRBD1 agrees at 8 bases. Germline CDR1 and CDR2: ENHRY and SYGVKD. The CDR3 covers 14 residues. Losses at the gene ends were 6 bases for V and 4 bases for J; bases not matched to a gene: 4. CDR3 bases: TGTGCCATCAGCCCGACAGGGGTTAATGAAAAACTGTTTTTT. Translation: CAISPTGVNEKLFF.